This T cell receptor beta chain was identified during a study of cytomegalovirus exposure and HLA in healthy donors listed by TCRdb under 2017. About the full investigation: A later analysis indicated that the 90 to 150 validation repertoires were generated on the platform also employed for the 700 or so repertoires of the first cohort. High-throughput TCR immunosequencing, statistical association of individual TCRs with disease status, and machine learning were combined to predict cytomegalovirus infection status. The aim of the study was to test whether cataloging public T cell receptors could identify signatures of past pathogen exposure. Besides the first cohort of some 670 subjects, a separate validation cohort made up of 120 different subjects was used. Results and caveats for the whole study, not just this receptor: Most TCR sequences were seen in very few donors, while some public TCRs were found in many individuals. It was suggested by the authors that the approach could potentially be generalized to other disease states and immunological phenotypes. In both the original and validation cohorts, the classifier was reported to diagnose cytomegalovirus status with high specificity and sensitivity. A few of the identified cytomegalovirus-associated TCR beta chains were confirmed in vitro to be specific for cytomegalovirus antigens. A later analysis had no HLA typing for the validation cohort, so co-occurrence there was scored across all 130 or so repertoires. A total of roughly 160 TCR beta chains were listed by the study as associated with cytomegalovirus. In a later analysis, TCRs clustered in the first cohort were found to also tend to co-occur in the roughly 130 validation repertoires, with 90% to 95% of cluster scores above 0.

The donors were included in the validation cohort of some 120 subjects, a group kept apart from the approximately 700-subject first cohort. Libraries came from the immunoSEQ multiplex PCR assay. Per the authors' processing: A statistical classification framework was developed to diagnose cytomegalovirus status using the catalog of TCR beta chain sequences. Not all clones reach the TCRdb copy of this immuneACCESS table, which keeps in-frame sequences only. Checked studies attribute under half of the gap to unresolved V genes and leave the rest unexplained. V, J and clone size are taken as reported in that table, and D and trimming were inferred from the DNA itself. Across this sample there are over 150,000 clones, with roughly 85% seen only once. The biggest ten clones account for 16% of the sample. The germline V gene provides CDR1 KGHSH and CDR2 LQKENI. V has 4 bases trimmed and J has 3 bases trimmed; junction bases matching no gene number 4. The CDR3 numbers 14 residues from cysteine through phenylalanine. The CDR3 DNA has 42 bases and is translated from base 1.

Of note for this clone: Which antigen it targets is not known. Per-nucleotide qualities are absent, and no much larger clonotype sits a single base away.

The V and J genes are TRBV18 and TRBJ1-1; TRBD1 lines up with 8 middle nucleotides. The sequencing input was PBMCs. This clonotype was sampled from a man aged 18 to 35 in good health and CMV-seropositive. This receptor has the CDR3 CASSRTGRDTEAFF. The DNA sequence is TGTGCCAGCTCACGGACAGGGAGGGACACTGAAGCTTTCTTT.